A selection of T cell receptor beta chains follows, all from one sample in a study of CD8+ T cells in alopecia areata. Profiling relied on immunoSEQ multiplex PCR, and the TCRdb table lists in-frame clones only, not all of them. The table records some 150,000 clones, roughly 63% of them present only once. The specimen comprised CD4+ T cells sorted from blood, sampled at approximately week 56, from a patient treated with tofacitinib. The receptors here all came from a human donor with alopecia areata. The CDR3 runs from the conserved cysteine through the conserved F or W. Each record gives: D gene, clone size, J gene, V gene, CDR3 DNA, CDR3 protein. The D gene is left open where the match is weak. Clone size is shown for a subset of rows, as once, few, many or a class of expanded clone.

>-|-|TRBJ2-5|TRBV30
TGTGCCTGGAGTGTACGAGGGCGCCCAGAGACCCAGTACTTC
CAWSVRGRPETQYF
>TRBD1|-|TRBJ1-1|TRBV7-3
TGTGCCAGCAGCTCGGGACAGGGCCGCACTGAAGCTTTCTTT
CASSSGQGRTEAFF
>-|-|TRBJ1-4|TRBV29-1
TGCAGCGCCTCCAGCGCCCTGAATGAAAAACTGTTTTTT
CSASSALNEKLFF
>-|-|TRBJ1-5|TRBV25-1
TGTGCCAGCAGTGTGCTACAGGGTTACAGCTACAATCAGCCCCAGCATTTT
CASSVLQGYSYNQPQHF
>TRBD1|-|TRBJ2-4|TRBV11-2
TGTGCCAGCAGCTTAGGGACAGGGAGGGCCAAAAACATTCAGTACTTC
CASSLGTGRAKNIQYF
>-|-|TRBJ1-2|TRBV6-1
TGTGCCAGCAGCCAAACAGGGCAGTATGGCTACACCTTC
CASSQTGQYGYTF
>-|-|TRBJ1-2|TRBV12-5
TGTGCTAGTGGTGCGAGCCATTCCTTC
CASGASHSF
>TRBD1|-|TRBJ2-1|TRBV13
TGTGCCAGCAGCACGGACAGGAGCTCCTACAATGAGCAGTTCTTC
CASSTDRSSYNEQFF
>-|once|TRBJ2-3|TRBV4-1
TGCGCCAGCAGACTCCAGAGCGGCGGAGATACGCAGTATTTT
CASRLQSGGDTQYF
>TRBD2|-|TRBJ2-5|TRBV6-6
TGTGCCGGCCGTAGCGGGAGCTACCAAGAGACCCAGTACTTC
CAGRSGSYQETQYF
>TRBD2|-|TRBJ2-3|TRBV6-5
TGTGCCAGCAGTCGACGGACTAGCGGGGTATCGCAGTATTTT
CASSRRTSGVSQYF
>-|-|TRBJ2-1|TRBV30
TGTGCCTGGACGCGGTCATACAATGAGCAGTTCTTC
CAWTRSYNEQFF
>-|-|TRBJ2-1|TRBV2
TGTGCCAGCACGTCCTACAATGAGCAGTTCTTC
CASTSYNEQFF
>-|few|TRBJ1-2|TRBV5-1
TGCGCCAGCAGCATCCACGGGACAAACCCCTCGAGTGGCTACACCTTC
CASSIHGTNPSSGYTF
>TRBD1|-|TRBJ2-2|TRBV18
TGTGCCAGCTCACCCCAAGGGGGCGCGAACACCGGGGAGCTGTTTTTT
CASSPQGGANTGELFF
>-|-|TRBJ1-1|TRBV25-1
TGTGCCAGCAGTGCTGGGGTTGAGTTGAACACTGAAGCTTTCTTT
CASSAGVELNTEAFF
>-|-|TRBJ1-3|TRBV9
TGTGCCAGCAGCGTAGACCAAGGCCGGCGAAACACCATATATTTT
CASSVDQGRRNTIYF
>TRBD1|-|TRBJ1-5|TRBV7-7
TGTGCCAGCAGCTTAGCGAGAGGACAGGGGGATAGCAATCAGCCCCAGCATTTT
CASSLARGQGDSNQPQHF
>-|-|TRBJ1-6|TRBV30
TGTGCCTGGAGTTTGAATTCACCCCTCCACTTT
CAWSLNSPLHF
>-|-|TRBJ1-4|TRBV27
TGTGCCAGCAGTTCGGTCGCAACTAATGAAAAACTGTTTTTT
CASSSVATNEKLFF
>TRBD1|-|TRBJ1-1|TRBV19
TGTGCCAGTAACCGACAGGGGGCTACTGAAGCTTTCTTT
CASNRQGATEAFF
>-|few|TRBJ1-1|TRBV6-4
TGTGCCAGGGGGAGGAGTAAAGCTTTCTTT
CARGRSKAFF
>-|once|TRBJ2-7|TRBV7-2
TGTGCCAGCAGCTCCCCGCGCGGGGCCAACGAGCAGTACTTC
CASSSPRGANEQYF
>-|-|TRBJ1-2|TRBV6-5
TGTGCCAGCAGTTATCTAGGGACCTATGGCTACACCTTC
CASSYLGTYGYTF
>TRBD1|-|TRBJ2-3|TRBV11-2
TGTGCCAGCAGCTTGATGACAGGGCAAGGGACAGATACGCAGTATTTT
CASSLMTGQGTDTQYF
>-|-|TRBJ2-7|TRBV23-1
TGCGCCAGCAGGAGAGCCTACGAGCAGTACTTC
CASRRAYEQYF
>TRBD2|once|TRBJ2-5|TRBV5-1
TGCGCCAGCAGCTGGGGGACTAGCCAAGAGACCCAGTACTTC
CASSWGTSQETQYF
>TRBD2|-|TRBJ2-3|TRBV29-1
TGCAGCGTTGTTTTACGGGGGGTGGCAGATACGCAGTATTTT
CSVVLRGVADTQYF
>-|-|TRBJ2-2|TRBV29-1
TGCAGCGCTAGCCACGACAGGTTGGGAGCATCTCGCGGGGAGCTGTTTTTT
CSASHDRLGASRGELFF
>-|few|TRBJ2-3|TRBV7-8
TGTGCCAGCAGCTTACTCAGGGGAGCAGATACGCAGTATTTT
CASSLLRGADTQYF
>-|-|TRBJ1-1|TRBV7-9
TGTGCCAGCAGCTTAATTGAGGGGTCTGCTTTCTTT
CASSLIEGSAFF
>-|-|TRBJ1-6|TRBV7-2
TGTGCCAGCAGCCACACCTCCCAAAATAATTCACCCCTCCACTTT
CASSHTSQNNSPLHF
>TRBD1|-|TRBJ2-5|TRBV29-1
TGCAGCGGGGGACAGTCGGGTGAGACCCAGTACTTC
CSGGQSGETQYF